This T cell receptor beta chain was identified in a study of cytomegalovirus exposure and HLA in healthy donors. Study-level results: About 87% or about 30% of the time was how often most TCR beta V segments were productive, according to an earlier analysis. TCR beta V- and J-gene trimming was later associated with a missense DCLRE1C variant.

Primers: 60 Vbeta forward and 13 Jbeta reverse. Sequencing was performed with immunoSEQ multiplex PCR; in TCRdb, only in-frame clones are kept and a portion is missing. The top ten hold 4.2% of the sample, which has some 130,000 clones, 77% seen once. Only one count was recorded for this clone. Its antigen is undetermined. V shed 8 bases, J shed 8 bases, and the junction held 6 bases outside the gene matches. Germline assignment: CDR1 SNHLY and CDR2 FYNNEI. There are 13 residues in the CDR3. The sequenced sample was PBMCs. The V call is TRBV2, the J call TRBJ1-6, with TRBD1 matching over 7 bases. This sequence originates from a male donor in good health and CMV-seropositive. Here the CDR3 reads CASHRGGDSPLHF. The CDR3 DNA sequence: TGTGCCAGCCACAGGGGAGGAGATTCACCCCTCCACTTT. Based on the CDR3 plus reference TRBV2 and TRBJ1-6, the full variable domain is EPEVTQTPSHQVTQMGQEVILRCVPISNHLYFYWYRQILGQKVEFLVSFYNNEISEKSEIFDDQFSVERPDGSNFTLKIRSTKLEDSAMYFCASHRGGDSPLHFGNGTRLTVT.